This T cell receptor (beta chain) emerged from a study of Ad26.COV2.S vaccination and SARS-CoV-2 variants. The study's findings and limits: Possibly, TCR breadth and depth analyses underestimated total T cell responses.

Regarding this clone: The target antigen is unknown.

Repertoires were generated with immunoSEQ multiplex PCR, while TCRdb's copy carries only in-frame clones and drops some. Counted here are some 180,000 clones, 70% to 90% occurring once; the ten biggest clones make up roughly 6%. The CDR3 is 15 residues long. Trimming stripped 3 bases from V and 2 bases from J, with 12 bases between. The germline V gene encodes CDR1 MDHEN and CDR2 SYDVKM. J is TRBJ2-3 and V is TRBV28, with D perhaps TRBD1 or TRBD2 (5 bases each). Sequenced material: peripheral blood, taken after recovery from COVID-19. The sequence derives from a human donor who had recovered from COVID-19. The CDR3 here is CASSFGTQSTDTQYF. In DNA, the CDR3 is TGTGCCAGCAGTTTCGGGACGCAGTCCACAGATACGCAGTATTTT.